This T cell receptor (beta chain) is from a study of blood T cell repertoires in COVID-19. Sequenced by immunoSEQ multiplex PCR; TCRdb stores in-frame clones only, minus some. Of 55,000 to 65,000 clones detected, roughly three quarters appear once; the ten largest clones hold roughly 3%. The CDR3 is made up of 13 amino acids. V shed 7 bases and J 1 base; nucleotides not matched to a gene: 3. CDR1 and CDR2 (germline): SNHLY, FYNNEI. The chain uses TRBV2 and TRBJ2-5; 7 bases match TRBD1. The sequence was obtained from a man aged 60 to 75 with acute or convalescent COVID-19. Sequencing was done on a sample of peripheral blood. The CDR3 nucleotides read TGTGCCAGCACAGGACAGGCCCAAGAGACCCAGTACTTC. Protein sequence: CASTGQAQETQYF.